The 26 T cell receptor beta chains given below trace back to one sample, sequenced in a study of control samples from healthy donors and cancer patients. Data came from immunoSEQ multiplex PCR; TCRdb stores just in-frame clones and leaves some out. The sample comprises roughly 92,000 clones, approximately 88% of which are singletons, and around 7.6% rests with the top ten. The sequenced sample was blood. The receptors were sampled from a woman aged 55-69 years in good health.

V is TRBV7-8 and J is TRBJ1-3; a possible D gene is TRBD1 (6 bases). CDR1 SGHVS and CDR2 FQNEAQ come from the germline V gene. The CDR3 length is 16 residues. The V end was cut by 2 bases, the J end by 0 bases, with 11 bases between. For the CDR3, the DNA is TGTGCCAGCAGCTTAATGGGGGCGAGCTCTGGAAACACCATATATTTT. Its protein is CASSLMGASSGNTIYF.

The J gene is TRBJ1-6, the V gene TRBV30, with D uncertain. This CDR3 is 13 amino acids long. Trimming left V 2 bases short and J 7 bases short, with 9 bases between. Germline V gene lookup returns CDR1 GTSNPN and CDR2 SVGIG (reference sequence). The CDR3 nucleotides read TGTGCCTGGAGTTTGCACAAAAATTCACCCCTCCACTTT. Translated, it gives CAWSLHKNSPLHF.

This clone was observed a single time. The V and J genes are TRBV2 and TRBJ1-2; D is perhaps TRBD1 (6 bases). CDR1 is SNHLY, CDR2 FYNNEI, per germline. CDR3 length equals 15 residues. The V end lost 4 bases, the J end lost 5 bases, and 17 bases lay between the germline ends. The CDR3 loop reads CASSASGAPGYGYTF. DNA of the CDR3: TGTGCCAGCAGTGCCTCAGGGGCCCCTGGTTATGGCTACACCTTC.

The rearrangement joins TRBV11-2 to TRBJ2-4; D is possibly TRBD2 (5 bases). The CDR3 runs 16 residues. Between the trimmed V and J ends, which lost 1 base and 6 bases, there was a span of 16 bases. Germline loops: CDR1 SGHAT, CDR2 FQNNGV. CDR3 region: CASSLGVGFRGNIQYF. The DNA of the CDR3 is TGTGCCAGCAGCTTAGGTGTTGGGTTCCGGGGAAACATTCAGTACTTC. The entire variable domain, with the rest obtained from reference TRBV11-2 and TRBJ2-4, is as follows: EAGVAQSPRYKIIEKRQSVAFWCNPISGHATLYWYQQILGQGPKLLIQFQNNGVVDDSQLPKDRFSAERLKGVDSTLKIQPAKLEDSAVYLCASSLGVGFRGNIQYFGAGTRLSVL.

This rearrangement joins TRBV6-5 to TRBJ1-5; TRBD1 might be the D (5 bases). The V gene lost 7 bases and the J gene lost 15 bases, with 22 bases spanning the gap. Germline assignment: CDR1 MNHEY and CDR2 SVGAGI. The CDR3 runs 13 residues. This chain's CDR3 is CASTPHRDGRGHF. Here the CDR3 DNA reads TGTGCCAGCACCCCCCACCGGGACGGCCGGGGGCATTTT.

The genes are TRBV27 and TRBJ1-5; D gene ambiguous. The V gene lost 1 base and the J gene lost 2 bases, with 9 bases spanning the gap. Germline V gives CDR1 MNHEY, CDR2 SMNVEV (reference sequence). The CDR3 covers 15 residues. In nucleotides, the CDR3 is TGTGCCAGCAGTTTATGGGGATATGGCAATCAGCCCCAGCATTTT. Its translation: CASSLWGYGNQPQHF.

The chain employs TRBV28 and TRBJ1-2, with 8 bases lining up with TRBD1. CDR3 length: 19 amino acids. CDR1 and CDR2 (germline): MDHEN, SYDVKM. Trimming took 5 bases from V and 2 from J; bases not matched to a gene: 19. Written as DNA, the CDR3 is TGTGCCAGCAGTCAAACCGGAGGGGCAGGGGGCGCTCAGAACTATGGCTACACCTTC. Translating gives CASSQTGGAGGAQNYGYTF.

The chain couples TRBV19 to TRBJ1-6, with D possibly being TRBD1 (6 bases). This CDR3 region has 16 residues. CDR1 and CDR2 (germline): LNHDA, SQIVND (reference sequence). V was trimmed by 5 bases and J by 5 bases, leaving 16 bases between them. The CDR3 loop is CASSFSVGHHNSPLHF. The CDR3 region has the DNA TGTGCCAGTAGTTTCAGCGTGGGACACCATAATTCACCCCTCCACTTT.

The J gene is TRBJ1-2, the V gene TRBV19; a possible D gene is TRBD1 (5 bases). The CDR3 is 15 amino acids. Per germline, CDR1 LNHDA and CDR2 SQIVND (reference sequence). Trimming removed 3 bases at V and 4 bases at J, with 15 bases between. CDR3 sequence reads: CASSIFQGLGYGYTF. CDR3 coding DNA: TGTGCCAGTAGTATTTTTCAGGGCCTGGGCTATGGCTACACCTTC.

The V and J genes are TRBV9 and TRBJ2-7, with 8 nucleotides matching TRBD1. V shed 0 bases, J shed 6 bases, and the junction held 11 bases outside the gene matches. The CDR3 spans 16 residues. Germline loops: CDR1 SGDLS, CDR2 YYNGEE. CDR3 sequence reads: CASSVDWTGSKVEQYF. As DNA, the CDR3 is TGTGCCAGCAGCGTAGACTGGACAGGGTCGAAGGTCGAGCAGTACTTC.

The V gene is TRBV2, the J gene TRBJ1-1, with 7 bases lining up with TRBD1. The CDR3 runs 14 residues. CDR1 and CDR2 from the germline V gene are SNHLY and FYNNEI. Trimming at V came to 5 bases and at J to 1 base, leaving 4 bases not matched to a gene. CDR3 DNA: TGTGCCAGCAGTCGACAGGGAGCGAACACTGAAGCTTTCTTT. This gives the protein CASSRQGANTEAFF. Filled out from reference TRBV2 and TRBJ1-1, the complete variable domain reads EPEVTQTPSHQVTQMGQEVILRCVPISNHLYFYWYRQILGQKVEFLVSFYNNEISEKSEIFDDQFSVERPDGSNFTLKIRSTKLEDSAMYFCASSRQGANTEAFFGQGTRLTVV.

The V and J genes are TRBV5-1 and TRBJ2-1; D may be TRBD1 (5 bases). This CDR3 region has 16 residues. V was clipped by 1 base and J by 1 base, with 12 bases between them. In germline, CDR1 is SGHRS, CDR2 YFSETQ. In DNA form, the CDR3 reads TGCGCCAGCAGCTTGAGTAGCCCAGGGTCCTACAATGAGCAGTTCTTC. Translated, it gives CASSLSSPGSYNEQFF.

This chain uses TRBV6-6 with TRBJ2-2; no firm D call. The CDR3 is 16 residues long. Per germline, CDR1 MNHNY and CDR2 SVGAGI (reference sequence). The V and J ends lost 2 bases and 1 base respectively, with 11 bases between them. CDR3 protein: CASSYRPVQNTGELFF. The DNA of the CDR3 is TGTGCCAGCAGTTACCGGCCGGTTCAGAACACCGGGGAGCTGTTTTTT.

This clone has only one observation. V gene TRBV4-2 combines with J gene TRBJ1-1, with 8 bases identical to TRBD1. CDR3 size: 16 residues. CDR1 is LGHNA, CDR2 YNFKEQ, per germline. The trim removed 0 bases at V and 2 bases at J, leaving 5 bases unmatched. The CDR3 spells CASSQDYRGINTEAFF. CDR3 DNA sequence: TGTGCCAGCAGCCAAGATTACAGGGGGATCAACACTGAAGCTTTCTTT.

CDR3 protein: CASSLYANSPLHF. The CDR3, as DNA: TGTGCCAGCAGCTTGTACGCGAATTCACCCCTCCACTTT. V and J are TRBV13 and TRBJ1-6; no clear D gene. Trimming pared 3 bases from V and 7 bases from J, leaving 7 bases between. The CDR3 length is 13 residues. CDR1 and CDR2 (germline): PRHDT, FYEKMQ (reference sequence).

The rearrangement joins TRBV19 to TRBJ1-6; no clear D. Germline assignment: CDR1 LNHDA and CDR2 SQIVND (reference sequence). This CDR3 is 13 amino acids long. V lost 4 bases and J 0 bases, leaving 1 base between the germline ends. The CDR3: CASSNSYNSPLHF. As DNA, the CDR3 is TGTGCCAGTAGTAACTCCTATAATTCACCCCTCCACTTT. The variable domain in full, completed from reference TRBV19 and TRBJ1-6, reads DGGITQSPKYLFRKEGQNVTLSCEQNLNHDAMYWYRQDPGQGLRLIYYSQIVNDFQKGDIAEGYSVSREKKESFPLTVTSAQKNPTAFYLCASSNSYNSPLHFGNGTRLTVT.

CDR3 coding DNA: TGCGCCAGCAGCTTGGTAGGGGGCGCGGGGTACACTGAAGCTTTCTTT. It translates to CASSLVGGAGYTEAFF. The V gene is TRBV5-1, the J gene TRBJ1-1; 7 bases map to TRBD1. Germline V gene lookup returns CDR1 SGHRS and CDR2 YFSETQ. CDR3 length: 16 amino acids. With 0 bases clipped from V and 3 bases from J, the junction kept 8 bases outside the gene matches.

This chain links TRBV5-1 with TRBJ2-7; 10 nucleotides line up with TRBD2. Germline V gene data show CDR1 as SGHRS and CDR2 as YFSETQ. The CDR3 is 14 residues long. Germline trimming cut 0 bases from V and 12 bases from J; bases unmatched to any gene: 9. CDR3 protein: CASSLGGLARSWYF. In nucleotides, the CDR3 is TGCGCCAGCAGCTTGGGGGGACTAGCGCGGAGTTGGTACTTC.

The chain carries TRBV28 and TRBJ1-5; D possibly corresponds to TRBD1 (5 bases). Trimming removed 5 bases at V and 1 base at J, with 12 bases between. This CDR3 has 15 residues. Germline V CDR1 and CDR2: MDHEN, SYDVKM. The CDR3 nucleotides read TGTGCCAGCAGTCTTCAAAGGGGAAGCAATCAGCCCCAGCATTTT. Its translation: CASSLQRGSNQPQHF.

The J gene is TRBJ1-4, the V gene TRBV6-2 or TRBV6-3, with D hard to call. Germline V gene sequence: CDR1 MNHEY, CDR2 SVGEGT. This CDR3 is 15 amino acids long. V was pared by 4 bases and J by 8 bases, with 17 bases between. CDR3 nucleotide sequence: TGTGCCAGCAGTTCGCAAAGTAGACGTCGAGAAAAACTGTTTTTT. As protein: CASSSQSRRREKLFF.

The chain couples TRBV7-2 to TRBJ1-5, with D hard to call. The CDR3 is made up of 11 amino acids. The germline V gene has CDR1 SGHTA and CDR2 FQGNSA. The V gene lost 2 bases and the J gene lost 11 bases, with 7 bases spanning the gap. The CDR3 bases are TGTGCCAGCAGCTTATCGGGGACCCAGCATTTT. This translates into CASSLSGTQHF.

The chain uses TRBV18 and TRBJ1-6; no definite D call. The CDR3 consists of 13 residues. In germline, CDR1 is KGHSH, CDR2 LQKENI. V shed 3 bases and J shed 10 bases, with 10 bases lying between them. CDR3 coding DNA: TGTGCCAGCTCACCCGGGAGTCACTCACCCCTCCACTTT. Protein product: CASSPGSHSPLHF.

This clone was detected only once. This CDR3 is CASSLASGTSYEQYF. In DNA form, the CDR3 reads TGTGCCAGCAGCTTGGCTAGCGGGACCTCCTACGAGCAGTACTTC. V usage is TRBV5-4 and J usage is TRBJ2-7; 9 bases match TRBD2. This CDR3 spans 15 amino acids. Germline V CDR1 and CDR2: SGHNT, YYREEE (reference sequence). With V trimmed by 0 bases and J by 0 bases, 1 base remained unmatched.

The rearrangement joins TRBV7-9 to TRBJ1-6; a weak D match, TRBD1 (5 bases). The V gene lost 5 bases and the J gene lost 9 bases, with 14 bases spanning the gap. Germline V lookup: CDR1 SEHNR, CDR2 FQNEAQ (reference sequence). CDR3 length: 14 residues. CDR3 loop: CASSKTTGGSPLHF. CDR3 nucleotide sequence: TGTGCCAGCAGCAAGACAACGGGGGGTTCACCCCTCCACTTT.

The chain is built from TRBV5-8 and TRBJ1-5; 8 bases are shared with TRBD1. CDR1 and CDR2 (germline): SGHTS, YDEGEE. The CDR3 has 16 amino acids. V lost 3 bases to trimming and J lost 3 bases; unmatched junction nucleotides: 8. The CDR3 sequence: CASSSRQGRNNQPQHF. The CDR3, as DNA: TGTGCCAGCAGCTCCCGACAGGGGAGGAACAATCAGCCCCAGCATTTT. Drawing the rest from reference TRBV5-8 and TRBJ1-5, the complete variable domain is EAGVTQSPTHLIKTRGQQATLRCSPISGHTSVYWYQQALGLGLQFLLWYDEGEERNRGNFPPRFSGRQFPNYSSELNVNALELEDSALYLCASSSRQGRNNQPQHFGDGTRLSIL.

This clone was counted once. The J gene is TRBJ1-1, the V gene TRBV9; D is uncertain. Germline CDR1 and CDR2: SGDLS and YYNGEE. The V gene lost 4 bases and the J gene lost 0 bases, with 13 bases spanning the gap. The CDR3 runs 15 residues. The CDR3 nucleotides are TGTGCCAGCAGCCCCATGGGTGAAGTGAACACTGAAGCTTTCTTT. Translated, it gives CASSPMGEVNTEAFF.